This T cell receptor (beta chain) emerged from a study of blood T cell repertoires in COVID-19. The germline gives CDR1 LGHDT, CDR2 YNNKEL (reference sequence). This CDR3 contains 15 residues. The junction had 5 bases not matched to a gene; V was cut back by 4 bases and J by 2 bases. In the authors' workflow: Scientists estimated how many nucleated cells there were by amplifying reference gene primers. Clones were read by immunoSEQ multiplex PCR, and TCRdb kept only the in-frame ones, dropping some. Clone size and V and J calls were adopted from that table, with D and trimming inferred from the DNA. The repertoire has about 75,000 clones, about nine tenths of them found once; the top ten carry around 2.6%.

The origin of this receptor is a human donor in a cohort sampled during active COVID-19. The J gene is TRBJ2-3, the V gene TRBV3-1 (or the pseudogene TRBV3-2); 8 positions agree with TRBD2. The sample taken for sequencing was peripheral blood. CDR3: CASSPGGTLTDTQYF. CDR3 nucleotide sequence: TGTGCCAGCAGCCCGGGGGGGACTCTCACAGATACGCAGTATTTT.